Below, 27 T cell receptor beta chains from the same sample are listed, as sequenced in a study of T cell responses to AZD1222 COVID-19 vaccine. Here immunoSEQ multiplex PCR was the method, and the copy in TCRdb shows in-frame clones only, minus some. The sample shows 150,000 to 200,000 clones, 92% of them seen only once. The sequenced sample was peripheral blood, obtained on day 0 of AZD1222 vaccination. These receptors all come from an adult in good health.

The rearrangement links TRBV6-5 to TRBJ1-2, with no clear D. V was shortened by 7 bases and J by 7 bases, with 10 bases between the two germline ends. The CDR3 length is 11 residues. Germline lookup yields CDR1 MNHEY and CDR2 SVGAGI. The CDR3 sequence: CASTGRGGYTF. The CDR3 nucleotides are TGTGCCAGCACCGGGCGCGGTGGCTACACCTTC.

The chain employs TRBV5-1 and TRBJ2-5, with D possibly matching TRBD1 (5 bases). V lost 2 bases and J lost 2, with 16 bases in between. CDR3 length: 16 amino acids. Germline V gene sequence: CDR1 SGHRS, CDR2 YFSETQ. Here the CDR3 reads CASSFNLGHGQETQYF. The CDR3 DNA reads TGCGCCAGCAGCTTTAATTTAGGACACGGACAAGAGACCCAGTACTTC.

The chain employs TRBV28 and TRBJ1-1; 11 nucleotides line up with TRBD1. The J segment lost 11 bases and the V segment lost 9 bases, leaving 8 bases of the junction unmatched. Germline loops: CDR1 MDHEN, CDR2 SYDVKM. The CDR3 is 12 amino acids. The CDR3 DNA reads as TGTGCCAGTTCGGACAGGGGGCGATGGGCTTTCTTT. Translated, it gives CASSDRGRWAFF.

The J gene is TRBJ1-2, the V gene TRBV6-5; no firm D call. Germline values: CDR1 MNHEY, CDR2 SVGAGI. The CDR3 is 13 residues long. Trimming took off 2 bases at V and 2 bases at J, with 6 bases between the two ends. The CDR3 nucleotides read TGTGCCAGCAGTTACGGCACCAACTATGGCTACACCTTC. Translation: CASSYGTNYGYTF.

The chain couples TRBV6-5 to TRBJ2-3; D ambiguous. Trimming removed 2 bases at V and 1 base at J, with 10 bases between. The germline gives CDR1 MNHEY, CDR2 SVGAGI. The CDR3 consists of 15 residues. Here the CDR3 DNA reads TGTGCCAGCAGTTACACGACGCCGGGCACAGATACGCAGTATTTT. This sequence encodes CASSYTTPGTDTQYF.

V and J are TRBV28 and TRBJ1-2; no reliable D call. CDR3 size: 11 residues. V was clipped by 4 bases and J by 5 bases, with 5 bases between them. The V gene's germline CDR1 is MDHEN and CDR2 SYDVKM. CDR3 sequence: CASSWGYGYTF. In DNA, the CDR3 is TGTGCCAGCAGTTGGGGTTATGGCTACACCTTC.

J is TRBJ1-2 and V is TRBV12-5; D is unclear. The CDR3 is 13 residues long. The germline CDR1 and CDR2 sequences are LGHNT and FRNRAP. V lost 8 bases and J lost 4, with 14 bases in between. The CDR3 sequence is CASTPDTAYGYTF. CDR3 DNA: TGTGCTAGTACTCCCGACACAGCCTATGGCTACACCTTC. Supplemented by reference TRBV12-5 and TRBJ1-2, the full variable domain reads DARVTQTPRHKVTEMGQEVTMRCQPILGHNTVFWYRQTMMQGLELLAYFRNRAPLDDSGMPKDRFSAEMPDATLATLKIQPSEPRDSAVYFCASTPDTAYGYTFGSGTRLTVV.

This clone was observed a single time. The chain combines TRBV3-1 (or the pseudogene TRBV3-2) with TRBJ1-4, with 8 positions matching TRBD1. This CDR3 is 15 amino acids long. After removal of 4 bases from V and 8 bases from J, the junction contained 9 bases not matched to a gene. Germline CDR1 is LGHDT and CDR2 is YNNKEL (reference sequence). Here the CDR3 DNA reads TGTGCCAGCAGCCCCCGGACAGGGCAAAGCGAAAAACTGTTTTTT. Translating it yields CASSPRTGQSEKLFF.

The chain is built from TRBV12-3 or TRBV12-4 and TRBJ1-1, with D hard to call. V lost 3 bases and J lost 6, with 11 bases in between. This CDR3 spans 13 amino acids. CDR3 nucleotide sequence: TGTGCCAGCAGTTTTAGTCGTGGAGCTGAAGCTTTCTTT. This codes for CASSFSRGAEAFF.

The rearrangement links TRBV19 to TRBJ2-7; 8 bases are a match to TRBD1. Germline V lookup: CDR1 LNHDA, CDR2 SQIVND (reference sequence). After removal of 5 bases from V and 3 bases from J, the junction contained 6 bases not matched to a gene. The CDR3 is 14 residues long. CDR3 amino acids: CASSSRTGHYEQYF. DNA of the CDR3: TGTGCCAGTAGTTCGAGGACAGGGCACTACGAGCAGTACTTC.

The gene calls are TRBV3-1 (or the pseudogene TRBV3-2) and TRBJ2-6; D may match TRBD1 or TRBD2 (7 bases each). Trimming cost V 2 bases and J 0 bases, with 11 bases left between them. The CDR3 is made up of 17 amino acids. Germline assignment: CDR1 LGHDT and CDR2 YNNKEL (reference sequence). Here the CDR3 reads CASSQQGGSSGANVLTF. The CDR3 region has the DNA TGTGCCAGCAGCCAACAGGGGGGGAGCTCTGGGGCCAACGTCCTGACTTTC.

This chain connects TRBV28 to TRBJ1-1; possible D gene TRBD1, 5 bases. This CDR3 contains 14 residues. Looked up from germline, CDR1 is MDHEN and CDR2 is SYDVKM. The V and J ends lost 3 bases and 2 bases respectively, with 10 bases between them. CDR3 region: CASSFGTDNTEAFF. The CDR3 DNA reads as TGTGCCAGCAGTTTCGGGACTGATAACACTGAAGCTTTCTTT.

The DNA for the CDR3 is TGTGCCAGCAGCCGGGACAGCTCCTATAATTCACCCCTCCACTTT. This codes for CASSRDSSYNSPLHF. V is TRBV6-5 and J is TRBJ1-6; 7 bases match TRBD1. The germline V gene has CDR1 MNHEY and CDR2 SVGAGI. V was clipped by 6 bases and J by 0 bases; unmatched bases: 2. This CDR3 spans 15 amino acids.

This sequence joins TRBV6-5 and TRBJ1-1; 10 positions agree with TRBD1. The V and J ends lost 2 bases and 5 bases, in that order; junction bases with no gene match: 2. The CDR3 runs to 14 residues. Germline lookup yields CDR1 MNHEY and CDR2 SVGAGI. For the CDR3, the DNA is TGTGCCAGCAGTTACGGACAGGGGGGGACTGAAGCTTTCTTT. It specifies CASSYGQGGTEAFF.

CDR3 nucleotide sequence: TGTGCCAGCATGTTAACCGGGACAGGGCGGGCCGAGCAGTACTTC. It is translated as CASMLTGTGRAEQYF. V is TRBV27 and J is TRBJ2-7, with 9 positions matching TRBD1. The germline CDR1 and CDR2 sequences are MNHEY and SMNVEV (reference sequence). The CDR3 consists of 15 residues. Trimming removed 7 bases from V and 6 bases from J; junction bases left unmatched: 13.

The CDR3 sequence is CASSSLAGGREETQYF. DNA of the CDR3: TGTGCCAGCAGCTCCTTAGCGGGGGGGCGGGAAGAGACCCAGTACTTC. This sequence joins TRBV7-6 and TRBJ2-5; 11 bases are shared with TRBD2. CDR3 size: 16 residues. Germline CDR1 reads SGHVS; CDR2 reads FNYEAQ. The ends lost 4 bases at V and 3 bases at J; junction bases unmatched: 7.

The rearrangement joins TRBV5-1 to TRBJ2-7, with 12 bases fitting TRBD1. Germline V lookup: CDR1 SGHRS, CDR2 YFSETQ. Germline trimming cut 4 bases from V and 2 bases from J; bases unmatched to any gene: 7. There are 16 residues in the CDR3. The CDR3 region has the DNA TGCGCCAGCAGCCCCGGAGGGACAGGGGGCCCCTACGAGCAGTACTTC. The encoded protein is CASSPGGTGGPYEQYF.

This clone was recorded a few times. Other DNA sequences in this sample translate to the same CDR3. CDR3 in DNA: TGCAGTGCTAGTGGACAGGGAGGCTATGGCTACACCTTC. Encoded protein: CSASGQGGYGYTF. This rearrangement joins TRBV20-1 to TRBJ1-2; TRBD1 aligns across 8 bases. Germline CDR1 reads DFQATT; CDR2 reads SNEGSKA (reference sequence). This CDR3 is 13 amino acids long. After removal of 3 bases from V and 4 bases from J, the junction contained 4 bases not matched to a gene.

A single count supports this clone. In nucleotides, the CDR3 is TGTGCCAGCAGCTTAGCCCTAGCGGGGGGGCACAATGAGCAGTTCTTC. This codes for CASSLALAGGHNEQFF. This chain links TRBV11-2 with TRBJ2-1; TRBD2 aligns across 12 bases. With V trimmed by 1 base and J by 5 bases, 3 bases remained unmatched. The germline CDR1 and CDR2 sequences are SGHAT and FQNNGV. CDR3 length equals 16 residues.

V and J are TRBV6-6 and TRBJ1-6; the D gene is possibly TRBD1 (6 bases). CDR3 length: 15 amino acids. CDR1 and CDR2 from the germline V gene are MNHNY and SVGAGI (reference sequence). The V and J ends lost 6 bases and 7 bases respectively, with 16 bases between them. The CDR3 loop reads CASRVTGSGNSPLHF. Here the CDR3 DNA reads TGTGCCAGCAGGGTTACAGGGAGCGGGAATTCACCCCTCCACTTT.

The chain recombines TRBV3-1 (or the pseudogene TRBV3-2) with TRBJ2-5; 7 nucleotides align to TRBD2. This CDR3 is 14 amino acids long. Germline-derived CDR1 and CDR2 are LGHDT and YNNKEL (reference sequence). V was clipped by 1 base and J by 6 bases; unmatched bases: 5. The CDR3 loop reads CASSQVGRGQTQYF. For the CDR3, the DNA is TGTGCCAGCAGCCAAGTGGGGAGGGGTCAGACCCAGTACTTC.

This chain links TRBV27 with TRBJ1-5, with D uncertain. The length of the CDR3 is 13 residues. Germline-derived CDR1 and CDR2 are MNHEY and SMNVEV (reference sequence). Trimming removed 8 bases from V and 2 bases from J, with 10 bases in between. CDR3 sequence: CASASHGNQPQHF. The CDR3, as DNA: TGTGCCAGCGCCTCCCATGGCAATCAGCCCCAGCATTTT.

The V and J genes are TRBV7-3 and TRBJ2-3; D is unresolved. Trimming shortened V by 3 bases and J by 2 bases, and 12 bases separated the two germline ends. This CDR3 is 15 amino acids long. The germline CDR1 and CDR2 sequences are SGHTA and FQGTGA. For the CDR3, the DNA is TGTGCCAGCAGCTTTTTTTCTTCGAACACAGATACGCAGTATTTT. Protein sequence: CASSFFSSNTDTQYF. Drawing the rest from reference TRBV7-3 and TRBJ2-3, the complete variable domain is GAGVSQTPSNKVTEKGKYVELRCDPISGHTALYWYRQSLGQGPEFLIYFQGTGAADDSGLPNDRFFAVRPEGSVSTLKIQRTERGDSAVYLCASSFFSSNTDTQYFGPGTRLTVL.

The CDR3 nucleotides are TGTGCCAGCAGTTTTGTTGCAACTAATGAAAAACTGTTTTTT. Its protein product is CASSFVATNEKLFF. This chain joins TRBV6-2 or TRBV6-3 and TRBJ1-4; D unclear. Germline V gene sequence: CDR1 MNHEY, CDR2 SVGEGT. CDR3 length equals 14 residues. V was cut by 4 bases and J by 0 bases, with 6 bases left in between.

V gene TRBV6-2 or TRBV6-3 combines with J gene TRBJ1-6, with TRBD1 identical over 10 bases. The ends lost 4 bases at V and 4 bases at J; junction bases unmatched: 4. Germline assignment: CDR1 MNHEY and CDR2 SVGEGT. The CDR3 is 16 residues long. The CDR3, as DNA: TGTGCCAGCAGTTCAGGACAGGGGGGATATAATTCACCCCTCCACTTT. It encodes CASSSGQGGYNSPLHF.

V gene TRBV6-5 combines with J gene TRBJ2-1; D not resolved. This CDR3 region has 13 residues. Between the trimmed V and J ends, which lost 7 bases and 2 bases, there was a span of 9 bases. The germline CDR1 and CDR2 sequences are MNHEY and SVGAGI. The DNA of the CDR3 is TGTGCCAGCAATGCCCATCCCTACAATGAGCAGTTCTTC. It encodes CASNAHPYNEQFF.

The CDR3 loop reads CASRDRRNTEAFF. CDR3 DNA sequence: TGTGCCAGCAGGGACAGAAGAAACACTGAAGCTTTCTTT. The V and J genes are TRBV25-1 and TRBJ1-1; tentatively, D is TRBD1 (6 bases). V lost 6 bases, J lost 2 bases, and 10 bases lay in between. The CDR3 spans 13 residues. Germline assignment: CDR1 MGHDK and CDR2 SYGVNS.